This entry concerns a single T cell receptor beta chain. The antigen remains unidentified. The PCR contained 60 Vbeta and 13 Jbeta primers. Sequencing used immunoSEQ multiplex PCR; TCRdb keeps in-frame clones, though not all of them. The data show under 200,000 clones, about four fifths seen once. This record comes from a study of cytomegalovirus exposure and HLA in healthy donors. Looking at the study overall: Earlier sequencing of 150 million to 200 million T cells yielded around 100 million unique TCR beta sequences.

The CDR3 totals 10 residues. Trimming removed 6 bases from V and 8 bases from J, with 7 bases in between. The germline gives CDR1 MDHEN, CDR2 SYDVKM. Study-level findings and limits: Rare sequences made up most TCRs, while some public TCRs were found in many donors. Later work associated around 18,000 TCR beta sequences with HLA alleles at 0.05 false discovery rate.

The chain employs TRBV28 and TRBJ1-1; D gene unclear. Sequencing was done on a sample of PBMCs. This receptor was obtained from a woman aged 30 to 39 in good health and CMV-seropositive. The CDR3 sequence is CASRTREAFF. The CDR3 nucleotides read TGTGCCAGCAGGACAAGGGAAGCTTTCTTT. The full variable domain, with the rest looked up from reference TRBV28 and TRBJ1-1, is DVKVTQSSRYLVKRTGEKVFLECVQDMDHENMFWYRQDPGLGLRLIYFSYDVKMKEKGDIPEGYSVSREKKERFSLILESASTNQTSMYLCASRTREAFFGQGTRLTVV.